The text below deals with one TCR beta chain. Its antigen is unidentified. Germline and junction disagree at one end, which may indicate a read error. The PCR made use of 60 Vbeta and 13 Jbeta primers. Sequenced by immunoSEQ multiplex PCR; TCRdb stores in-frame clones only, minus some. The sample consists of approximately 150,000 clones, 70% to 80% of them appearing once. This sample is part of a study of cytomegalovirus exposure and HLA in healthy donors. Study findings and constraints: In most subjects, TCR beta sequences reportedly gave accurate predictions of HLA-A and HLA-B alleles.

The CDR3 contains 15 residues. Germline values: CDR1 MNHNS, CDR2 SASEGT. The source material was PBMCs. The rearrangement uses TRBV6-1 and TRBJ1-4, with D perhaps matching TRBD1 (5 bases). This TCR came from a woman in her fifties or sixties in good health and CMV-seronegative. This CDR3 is CASTRQLPTNEKLVF. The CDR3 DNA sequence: TGTGCCAGCACTCGACAGCTTCCAACTAATGAAAAACTGGTTTTT.